The entry below gives a single T cell receptor (beta chain) sequence along with its context. This entry belongs to a study of T cells after yellow fever vaccination. Template-switching 5'RACE yielded the TCR cDNA; a universal primer site and UMIs were added in the process. From the 5' RACE reads, TCRdb called clonotypes with MiXCR, one entry per CDR3 protein. The sample yields a few hundred thousand distinct CDR3 sequences, 17% seen once. This TCR was recovered from a man younger than 30 who received the YFV17D yellow fever vaccine. The specimen comprised PBMCs, sampled less than 6 days after the first yellow fever vaccination.

The CDR3 DNA reads as TGTGCCAGCCAGGGTTCCAATCAGCCCCAGCATTTT. Its translation: CASQGSNQPQHF. The rearrangement joins TRBV6-1 to TRBJ1-5, with a tentative D call TRBD1 (5 bases). The CDR3 totals 12 residues. Germline V gives CDR1 MNHNS, CDR2 SASEGT. Trimming cost V 8 bases and J 3 bases, with 8 bases left between them.